The 25 T cell receptor beta chains below come from one sample, sequenced in a study of T cell changes during pregnancy in multiple sclerosis. Produced via immunoSEQ multiplex PCR; TCRdb's table is partial and in-frame only. The sample yields about 32,000 clones, about 92% seen once. The sample in question was CD8+ T cells from peripheral blood mononuclear cells, obtained in the first trimester of pregnancy. The receptors were sampled from a female donor with multiple sclerosis, enrolled in a pregnancy study.

The chain carries TRBV6-5 and TRBJ2-7, with 10 bases lining up with TRBD1. This CDR3 contains 15 residues. After removal of 2 bases from V and 2 bases from J, the junction contained 3 bases not matched to a gene. Germline CDR1 and CDR2: MNHEY and SVGAGI. This CDR3 is CASSYPGTGAYEQYF. The CDR3 bases are TGTGCCAGCAGTTACCCCGGGACAGGGGCCTACGAGCAGTACTTC.

The gene calls are TRBV29-1 and TRBJ1-1, with 7 bases fitting TRBD1. Per the germline V gene, CDR1 is SQVTM and CDR2 is ANQGSEA. The CDR3 consists of 12 residues. The J segment lost 4 bases and the V segment lost 6 bases, leaving 5 bases of the junction unmatched. Written as DNA, the CDR3 is TGCAGCGTGGGGGACAGCGGCACTGAAGCTTTCTTT. Protein: CSVGDSGTEAFF.

The rearrangement uses TRBV9 and TRBJ2-2; 8 nucleotides align to TRBD2. There are 16 residues in the CDR3. The germline V gene encodes CDR1 SGDLS and CDR2 YYNGEE. Trimming took 5 bases from V and 1 from J; bases not matched to a gene: 7. The CDR3 sequence is CASRPTSGRNTGELFF. CDR3 DNA: TGTGCCAGCAGACCAACTAGCGGAAGGAACACCGGGGAGCTGTTTTTT.

The rearrangement joins TRBV28 to TRBJ2-1, with 7 bases lining up with TRBD2. The CDR3 runs to 16 residues. Germline V lookup: CDR1 MDHEN, CDR2 SYDVKM. Trimming at V came to 6 bases and at J to 4 bases, leaving 12 bases not matched to a gene. The CDR3 DNA sequence: TGTGCCAGCAGGATTTTGAGGGAGGGCCCTTACAATGAGCAGTTCTTC. Translating it yields CASRILREGPYNEQFF. Filled out from reference TRBV28 and TRBJ2-1, the complete variable domain reads DVKVTQSSRYLVKRTGEKVFLECVQDMDHENMFWYRQDPGLGLRLIYFSYDVKMKEKGDIPEGYSVSREKKERFSLILESASTNQTSMYLCASRILREGPYNEQFFGPGTRLTVL.

The chain recombines TRBV4-3 with TRBJ1-1, with a tentative D call TRBD1 (5 bases). Trimming pared 6 bases from V and 0 bases from J, leaving 11 bases between. CDR1 is LGHNA and CDR2 is YSLEER in the germline V gene. The CDR3 sequence is 14 residues long. The CDR3 is CASSLTGLNTEAFF. The CDR3 DNA is TGCGCCAGCAGTCTTACAGGACTGAACACTGAAGCTTTCTTT.

The V call is TRBV9, the J call TRBJ1-1; D call uncertain. Germline V gene data show CDR1 as SGDLS and CDR2 as YYNGEE. The CDR3 loop spans 13 amino acids. V lost 4 bases to trimming and J lost 4 bases, with 11 bases between them. The DNA of the CDR3 is TGTGCCAGCAGCCCGCTTGAGGCCACTGAAGCTTTCTTT. Amino acids: CASSPLEATEAFF.

The chain combines TRBV29-1 with TRBJ2-7; no firm D call. The germline V gene has CDR1 SQVTM and CDR2 ANQGSEA. V lost 4 bases, J lost 2 bases, and 15 bases lay in between. The CDR3 length is 14 residues. This chain's CDR3 is CSVVFTSTPYEQYF. DNA for the CDR3: TGCAGCGTTGTTTTCACCAGTACCCCCTACGAGCAGTACTTC.

This chain joins TRBV7-8 and TRBJ2-7; maybe TRBD2 (5 bases). The CDR3 is 14 residues long. Germline assignment: CDR1 SGHVS and CDR2 FQNEAQ. Deletions cut 10 bases from V and 4 bases from J, with 20 bases between. CDR3 DNA sequence: TGTGCCACCTCGGGGAAGTACGGGATTTACGAGCAGTACTTC. It translates to CATSGKYGIYEQYF.

The rearrangement uses TRBV7-2 and TRBJ1-2; D gene ambiguous. The ends were cut back, 5 bases at V and 2 bases at J, with 12 bases in the middle. From germline, CDR1 is SGHTA and CDR2 FQGNSA. CDR3 length: 14 residues. CDR3: CASSHPGENYGYTF. For the CDR3, the DNA is TGTGCCAGCAGCCACCCCGGAGAGAACTATGGCTACACCTTC.

The V gene is TRBV6-6, the J gene TRBJ1-2; 11 positions agree with TRBD1. Per the germline V gene, CDR1 is MNHNY and CDR2 is SVGAGI (reference sequence). The J segment lost 7 bases and the V segment lost 4 bases, leaving 5 bases of the junction unmatched. The CDR3 loop spans 14 amino acids. The chain's CDR3 is CASSSGQGAAGYTF. In DNA form, the CDR3 reads TGTGCCAGCAGTTCCGGACAGGGGGCCGCTGGCTACACCTTC.

The chain uses TRBV29-1 and TRBJ2-1; 8 bases are a match to TRBD2. Trimming cost V 6 bases and J 10 bases; bases outside gene matches: 8. CDR3 length equals 12 residues. Germline CDR1 reads SQVTM; CDR2 reads ANQGSEA. Here the CDR3 DNA reads TGCAGCGTCGGACAGACTAGCGCAGAGCAGTTCTTC. It translates to CSVGQTSAEQFF.

The chain carries TRBV6-5 and TRBJ2-3, with TRBD2 matching over 8 bases. The CDR3 contains 14 residues. J lost 3 bases, V lost 9 bases, and 8 bases had no gene match. Germline CDR1 is MNHEY and CDR2 is SVGAGI. The CDR3 DNA sequence: TGTGCCAGTCGGGGGGGGATTTCGACAGATACGCAGTATTTT. It is translated as CASRGGISTDTQYF.

The CDR3 region is CASSPPGDRGRTGGYTF. The CDR3 DNA reads as TGCGCCAGCAGCCCCCCCGGGGACAGGGGGCGAACGGGTGGCTACACCTTC. The V gene is TRBV4-1, the J gene TRBJ1-2, with 12 bases matching TRBD1. The junction had 13 bases not matched to a gene; V was cut back by 4 bases and J by 7 bases. Germline-derived CDR1 and CDR2 are MGHRA and YSYEKL. The CDR3 spans 17 residues.

The J gene is TRBJ1-5, the V gene TRBV23-1, with 11 bases identical to TRBD1. TRBV23-1 is recorded as an ORF, its role being uncertain. Unmatched junction bases numbered 18, after V lost 10 bases and J lost 7 bases. The CDR3 runs 17 residues. The CDR3 bases are TGCGCCAATGCGCCGGGACAGGGGGATATTAAGGGACAGCCCCAGCATTTT. Encoded protein: CANAPGQGDIKGQPQHF.

This chain connects TRBV19 to TRBJ1-1; no clear D gene. Germline V gene sequence: CDR1 LNHDA, CDR2 SQIVND (reference sequence). The CDR3 contains 14 residues. Between the trimmed V and J ends, which lost 0 bases and 1 base, there was a span of 6 bases. Here the CDR3 DNA reads TGTGCCAGTAGTATAGATCCCTCGAACACTGAAGCTTTCTTT. This gives the protein CASSIDPSNTEAFF. Drawing the rest from reference TRBV19 and TRBJ1-1, the complete variable domain is DGGITQSPKYLFRKEGQNVTLSCEQNLNHDAMYWYRQDPGQGLRLIYYSQIVNDFQKGDIAEGYSVSREKKESFPLTVTSAQKNPTAFYLCASSIDPSNTEAFFGQGTRLTVV.

A few counts support this clone. The V call is TRBV19, the J call TRBJ1-2; 10 bases line up with TRBD1. The CDR3 length is 13 residues. The trim removed 10 bases at V and 3 bases at J, leaving 5 bases unmatched. Germline CDR1 LNHDA, CDR2 SQIVND (reference sequence). The CDR3 is CATWTGGYYGYTF. The CDR3, as DNA: TGTGCCACCTGGACAGGGGGTTACTATGGCTACACCTTC.

The V call is TRBV7-2, the J call TRBJ2-7, with D perhaps matching TRBD2 (6 bases). V was pared by 5 bases and J by 7 bases, with 18 bases between. This CDR3 has 14 amino acids. Per germline, CDR1 SGHTA and CDR2 FQGNSA. The CDR3 reads CASSGLGGRDEQYF. CDR3 in DNA: TGTGCCAGCAGCGGCTTGGGGGGACGGGATGAGCAGTACTTC.

The gene calls are TRBV7-9 and TRBJ1-2, with D perhaps matching TRBD1 (5 bases). Germline V lookup: CDR1 SEHNR, CDR2 FQNEAQ (reference sequence). V dropped 1 base and J dropped 6 bases, with 9 bases sitting between them. The CDR3 loop spans 13 amino acids. CDR3 bases: TGTGCCAGCAGCTTAGTAGTAGGGGATGGCTACACCTTC. The encoded protein is CASSLVVGDGYTF.

This clone is medium-sized (0.01 to 0.1%) by share. The chain is built from TRBV6-4 and TRBJ2-1; 8 nucleotides match TRBD1. CDR3 length: 15 residues. V was clipped by 4 bases and J by 2 bases; unmatched bases: 4. CDR1 MRHNA and CDR2 SNTAGT come from the germline V gene. The CDR3 nucleotides read TGTGCCAGCAGTGCGGCAGGGGGCACCTACAATGAGCAGTTCTTC. Protein sequence: CASSAAGGTYNEQFF.

The chain carries TRBV27 and TRBJ1-2; D gene ambiguous. Germline lookup yields CDR1 MNHEY and CDR2 SMNVEV (reference sequence). Trimming removed 6 bases from V and 5 bases from J, with 10 bases in between. CDR3 length: 12 residues. The CDR3 nucleotides read TGTGCCAGCAGGGGGAGAGATTATGGCTACACCTTC. This sequence encodes CASRGRDYGYTF.

V usage is TRBV2 and J usage is TRBJ2-7; TRBD1 aligns across 11 bases. This CDR3 comprises 17 residues. V lost 7 bases to trimming and J lost 3 bases; unmatched junction nucleotides: 14. Looked up from germline, CDR1 is SNHLY and CDR2 is FYNNEI. The CDR3 loop is CASITPRGQGGNYEQYF. For the CDR3, the DNA is TGTGCCAGCATCACCCCTCGGGGACAGGGGGGCAACTACGAGCAGTACTTC.

In the case of this clone: Sequence at one end of the junction differs from germline and may be a read error. The chain is built from TRBV27 and TRBJ2-7; tentative D call: TRBD2 (6 bases). This CDR3 has 14 residues. Looked up from germline, CDR1 is MNHEY and CDR2 is SMNVEV (reference sequence). The CDR3 region is CACSFGGEGLEQYF. The CDR3 bases are TGTGCCTGCAGTTTCGGGGGAGAGGGTCTCGAGCAGTACTTC.

The chain is built from TRBV14 and TRBJ2-7, with 7 bases fitting TRBD2. Germline CDR1 reads SGHDN; CDR2 reads FVKESK. The CDR3 sequence is 18 residues long. The V and J ends lost 3 bases and 0 bases, in that order; junction bases with no gene match: 14. CDR3 DNA: TGTGCCAGCAGCCACCTTCCTAGCGGAGTCGGGGTCTCCTACGAGCAGTACTTC. Its protein product is CASSHLPSGVGVSYEQYF.

The chain links TRBV28 to TRBJ1-1; the D is unclear. This CDR3 has 13 residues. V was trimmed by 1 base and J by 4 bases, leaving 7 bases between them. CDR1 is MDHEN, CDR2 SYDVKM, per germline. CDR3 protein: CASSLYRSTEAFF. DNA for the CDR3: TGTGCCAGCAGTTTATATAGGAGCACTGAAGCTTTCTTT. The whole variable domain, remainder taken from reference TRBV28 and TRBJ1-1, is DVKVTQSSRYLVKRTGEKVFLECVQDMDHENMFWYRQDPGLGLRLIYFSYDVKMKEKGDIPEGYSVSREKKERFSLILESASTNQTSMYLCASSLYRSTEAFFGQGTRLTVV.

The chain employs TRBV6-5 and TRBJ2-7; 12 positions agree with TRBD1. This CDR3 is built from 15 residues. Germline CDR1 and CDR2: MNHEY and SVGAGI. V lost 5 bases, J lost 7 bases, and 9 bases stayed unmatched. The CDR3 loop reads CASSISRDRGREQYF. The CDR3 DNA reads as TGTGCCAGCAGTATAAGTCGGGACAGGGGGCGAGAGCAGTACTTC.